This entry is about one TCR beta chain. This entry comes from a study of control samples from healthy donors and cancer patients. Sequenced by immunoSEQ multiplex PCR; TCRdb stores in-frame clones only, minus some. Of about 96,000 clones listed, roughly 93% are singletons. Sequencing was carried out using blood. The clonotype was recovered from a man younger than 35 in good health.

The CDR3 is CASSESFGTGYGYTF. The CDR3 region has the DNA TGTGCCAGCAGTGAATCATTCGGGACAGGGTATGGCTACACCTTC. V usage is TRBV25-1 and J usage is TRBJ1-2; 9 bases line up with TRBD1. With 1 base clipped from V and 5 bases from J, the junction kept 5 bases outside the gene matches. CDR1 is MGHDK, CDR2 SYGVNS, per germline. The CDR3 extends over 15 amino acids.